The 30 T cell receptor beta chains below all came from one sample that was sequenced in a study of neurological immune-mediated disorders. One entry per CDR3 protein results from TCRdb running MiXCR on the 5' RACE reads. The sample shows tens of thousands of distinct CDR3 sequences, 5% to 6% of them seen only once. Sequencing was done on a sample of PBMCs. Source of these receptors: a young woman with multiple sclerosis.

This clonotype came up a few times. V gene TRBV6-1 combines with J gene TRBJ2-3; D is uncertain. The CDR3 extends over 13 amino acids. The germline gives CDR1 MNHNS, CDR2 SASEGT. Trimming removed 8 bases at V and 4 bases at J, with 13 bases between. The CDR3 here is CASSHGRADTQYF. The CDR3 nucleotides are TGTGCCAGCTCGCACGGACGGGCAGATACGCAGTATTTT.

This clonotype came up many times. The chain employs TRBV12-3 or TRBV12-4 and TRBJ2-3; TRBD2 agrees at 9 bases. There are 16 residues in the CDR3. The trim removed 3 bases at V and 2 bases at J, leaving 6 bases unmatched. CDR3 protein: CASSLVRGGLTDTQYF. The CDR3 DNA is TGTGCCAGCAGTTTGGTGCGGGGGGGACTCACAGATACGCAGTATTTT.

This clonotype was seen more than once but under ten times. The final CDR3 position lacks the conserved phenylalanine or tryptophan, pointing to a likely read error. The V call is TRBV6-5, the J call TRBJ2-3; 10 bases are a match to TRBD2. In germline, CDR1 is MNHEY, CDR2 SVGAGI. J lost 6 bases, V lost 8 bases, and 14 bases had no gene match. This CDR3 is built from 16 residues. CDR3 region: CASGLAGGPGVDTQYL. In DNA form, the CDR3 reads TGTGCCAGCGGTTTAGCGGGAGGTCCGGGGGTGGATACGCAGTATCTT.

This clonotype appeared many times. This sequence joins TRBV5-1 and TRBJ1-1; D may be TRBD1 (6 bases). CDR3 length equals 17 residues. CDR1 and CDR2 (germline): SGHRS, YFSETQ. The V gene lost 1 base and the J gene lost 1 base, with 17 bases spanning the gap. The CDR3, as DNA: TGCGCCAGCAGCTTGTATCCATCCGGGACACCGAACACTGAAGCTTTCTTT. Its protein is CASSLYPSGTPNTEAFF.

This clonotype appeared a few times. The chain carries TRBV5-1 and TRBJ1-3; tentative D call: TRBD1 (5 bases). The CDR3 has 14 residues. V lost 4 bases and J lost 0, with 8 bases in between. CDR1 is SGHRS, CDR2 YFSETQ, per germline. The CDR3 reads CASSPQGSGNTIYF. CDR3 DNA sequence: TGCGCCAGCAGCCCCCAGGGCTCTGGAAACACCATATATTTT.

This clonotype has ten or more counts. The rearrangement uses TRBV20-1 and TRBJ1-4; a possible D gene is TRBD1 (6 bases). CDR1 is DFQATT and CDR2 is SNEGSKA in the germline V gene (reference sequence). The ends were cut back, 3 bases at V and 8 bases at J, with 19 bases in the middle. This CDR3 is 15 amino acids long. The CDR3 here is CSARKGGGFVEKLFF. The CDR3 region has the DNA TGCAGTGCTAGGAAGGGGGGCGGATTTGTGGAAAAACTGTTTTTT.

This clonotype has a count of ten or more. This sequence joins TRBV5-1 and TRBJ1-3, with 7 bases lining up with TRBD1. In germline, CDR1 is SGHRS, CDR2 YFSETQ. Trimming took 4 bases from V and 4 from J; bases not matched to a gene: 8. The CDR3 is 15 residues long. This chain's CDR3 is CASSASTGFGNTIYF. In DNA, the CDR3 is TGCGCCAGCAGCGCCTCGACAGGGTTCGGAAACACCATATATTTT.

This clonotype was seen at least ten times. The V gene is TRBV18, the J gene TRBJ1-1; D gene unclear. Trimming removed 4 bases at V and 1 base at J, with 10 bases between. Germline V gene data show CDR1 as KGHSH and CDR2 as LQKENI. The CDR3 loop spans 14 amino acids. The CDR3 loop reads CASSQGFANTEAFF. The CDR3 coding sequence is TGTGCCAGCTCACAGGGATTTGCGAACACTGAAGCTTTCTTT. Together with reference TRBV18 and TRBJ1-1, the CDR3 gives the full variable domain: NAGVMQNPRHLVRRRGQEARLRCSPMKGHSHVYWYRQLPEEGLKFMVYLQKENIIDESGMPKERFSAEFPKEGPSILRIQQVVRGDSAAYFCASSQGFANTEAFFGQGTRLTVV.

This clonotype was recorded at least ten times. This chain connects TRBV13 to TRBJ2-1; 11 bases match TRBD2. Germline V gene sequence: CDR1 PRHDT, CDR2 FYEKMQ (reference sequence). This CDR3 has 16 residues. Trimming at V came to 1 base and at J to 9 bases, leaving 8 bases not matched to a gene. Here the CDR3 DNA reads TGTGCCAGCAGCTTAGATACTAGCGGGAGTAACCCTGAGCAGTTCTTC. Amino acid sequence: CASSLDTSGSNPEQFF.

There are many counts of this clonotype. The rearrangement joins TRBV5-6 to TRBJ1-5; no reliable D call. Germline CDR1 is SGHDT and CDR2 is YYEEEE. Trimming took off 0 bases at V and 5 bases at J, with 9 bases between the two ends. This CDR3 is built from 14 residues. The CDR3 DNA sequence: TGTGCCAGCAGCTTGGTAGGGAGGGATCAGCCCCAGCATTTT. Translation: CASSLVGRDQPQHF.

This clonotype came up many times. This chain uses TRBV18 with TRBJ1-3; D uncertain. The CDR3 sequence is 16 residues long. Germline V gene lookup returns CDR1 KGHSH and CDR2 LQKENI. Trimming cost V 3 bases and J 1 base, with 13 bases left between them. The CDR3 sequence is CASSPQGSVSGNTIYF. Written as DNA, the CDR3 is TGTGCCAGCTCACCCCAAGGGTCGGTATCTGGAAACACCATATATTTT.

This clonotype was counted between two and nine times. V and J are TRBV20-1 and TRBJ2-5; a weak D match, TRBD2 (6 bases). Trimming shortened V by 3 bases and J by 0 bases, and 11 bases separated the two germline ends. Germline V gene sequence: CDR1 DFQATT, CDR2 SNEGSKA (reference sequence). This CDR3 contains 14 residues. Here the CDR3 DNA reads TGCAGTGCTAGTCCGGAGGGGTACCAAGAGACCCAGTACTTC. Residues: CSASPEGYQETQYF.

In its sample, this clonotype was seen many times. The chain is built from TRBV20-1 and TRBJ2-7; the match to TRBD1 covers 9 bases. V lost 0 bases to trimming and J lost 3 bases; unmatched junction nucleotides: 9. The germline CDR1 and CDR2 sequences are DFQATT and SNEGSKA (reference sequence). CDR3 length: 16 residues. CDR3 protein: CSARDQDRGTGYEQYV. As DNA, the CDR3 is TGCAGTGCTAGAGATCAGGACAGGGGAACGGGCTACGAGCAGTACGTC.

This clonotype was counted at least ten times. This rearrangement joins TRBV19 to TRBJ1-2; D gene uncertain. CDR3 length equals 15 residues. The germline V gene has CDR1 LNHDA and CDR2 SQIVND (reference sequence). V was trimmed by 4 bases and J by 1 base, leaving 13 bases between them. The CDR3 DNA sequence: TGTGCCAGTAGTACGGCCGGGGAGGGTAACTATGGCTACACCTTC. Translation: CASSTAGEGNYGYTF.

This clonotype was seen repeatedly, ten times or more. The chain has TRBV6-6 and TRBJ2-1, with D possibly being TRBD1 or TRBD2 (5 bases each). The germline V gene has CDR1 MNHNY and CDR2 SVGAGI (reference sequence). Trimming took off 8 bases at V and 0 bases at J, with 14 bases between the two ends. This CDR3 region has 15 residues. The CDR3 DNA is TGTGCCAGCCGTAACGCCGGGACCTCCTACAATGAGCAGTTCTTC. This translates into CASRNAGTSYNEQFF.

This clonotype was counted at least ten times. This chain connects TRBV18 to TRBJ2-2; D gene ambiguous. The CDR3 covers 14 residues. The germline V gene has CDR1 KGHSH and CDR2 LQKENI. Between the trimmed V and J ends, which lost 3 bases and 1 base, there was a span of 6 bases. CDR3 sequence: CASSPVENTGELFF. The DNA for the CDR3 is TGTGCCAGCTCACCGGTCGAGAACACCGGGGAGCTGTTTTTT.

This clonotype appeared many times. This sequence joins TRBV20-1 and TRBJ1-2; TRBD1 matches at 8 bases. The J segment lost 13 bases and the V segment lost 1 base, leaving 17 bases of the junction unmatched. CDR1 and CDR2 (germline): DFQATT, SNEGSKA (reference sequence). The length of the CDR3 is 15 residues. CDR3 amino acids: CSARVSGKGQGAITF. The CDR3 DNA is TGCAGTGCTAGAGTGTCCGGGAAGGGGCAGGGGGCGATCACCTTC.

This clonotype has a count of ten or more. The rearrangement uses TRBV5-6 and TRBJ2-1, with 9 bases matching TRBD1. Trimming at V came to 0 bases and at J to 5 bases, leaving 3 bases not matched to a gene. Germline CDR1 is SGHDT and CDR2 is YYEEEE. There are 15 residues in the CDR3. The CDR3 sequence: CASSLAGTGNNEQFF. CDR3 DNA: TGTGCCAGCAGCTTGGCCGGGACAGGGAACAATGAGCAGTTCTTC.

As concerns this clonotype: A junction end diverges from the germline sequence, so it may reflect a read error. This chain connects TRBV3-1 to TRBJ2-7; 7 bases line up with TRBD2. Germline V gene sequence: CDR1 LGHDT, CDR2 YNNKEL (reference sequence). The CDR3 runs to 13 residues. The CDR3 region has the DNA TGTGCCAGCAGCCAAGGGGCTCCGGGGGGTACGGACTTC. Protein product: CASSQGAPGGTDF.

The table lists this clonotype with a few counts. A junction end diverges from the germline sequence, so it may reflect a read error. This chain links TRBV27 with TRBJ1-6; unclear D gene. The CDR3 runs to 12 residues. CDR1 MNHEY and CDR2 SMNVEV come from the germline V gene (reference sequence). CDR3: CDSRTSGSPLHF. CDR3 sequence (DNA): TGTGACAGCCGCACCAGCGGTTCACCCCTCCACTTT.

About this clonotype itself: Since a much larger clone is just one base distant, this may be a read error. The chain links TRBV12-3 or TRBV12-4 to TRBJ1-2; possible D gene TRBD1, 6 bases. This CDR3 is built from 14 residues. Trimming took 9 bases from V and 4 from J, leaving 18 bases between them. Here the CDR3 reads CASRFRGGPYGYTF. In nucleotides, the CDR3 is TGTGCCAGTCGGTTCAGGGGCGGACCCTATGGCTACACCTTC.

This chain joins TRBV7-8 and TRBJ1-1, with 11 positions matching TRBD1. There are 19 residues in the CDR3. Germline trimming cut 5 bases from V and 3 bases from J; bases unmatched to any gene: 17. CDR1 SGHVS and CDR2 FQNEAQ come from the germline V gene. The CDR3 region is CASSPRTGGAFGVYTEAFF. The CDR3 nucleotides read TGTGCCAGCAGCCCCCGGACAGGGGGCGCATTTGGGGTATACACTGAAGCTTTCTTT.

A word on this clonotype: A much larger clone differs from this one at a single base, so this may be a read error. The chain is built from TRBV10-3 and TRBJ2-3, with D possibly TRBD2 on 7 matching bases. Trimming shortened V by 10 bases and J by 4 bases, and 24 bases separated the two germline ends. This CDR3 is built from 16 residues. Germline V lookup: CDR1 ENHRY, CDR2 SYGVKD. In DNA form, the CDR3 reads TGTGCCAACAGGACAGCTGTTGGCCGGGGGGCAGATACGCAGTATTTT. Translated: CANRTAVGRGADTQYF.

This clonotype was recorded at least ten times. The V and J genes are TRBV7-6 and TRBJ2-2; 7 positions match TRBD1. CDR3 length: 15 amino acids. V lost 2 bases and J lost 4; bases outside the gene matches: 4. The germline V gene has CDR1 SGHVS and CDR2 FNYEAQ. The CDR3 DNA reads as TGTGCCAGCAGCTTAAACAGGGGCGTCACCGGGGAGCTGTTTTTT. This sequence encodes CASSLNRGVTGELFF.

Many counts were recorded for this clonotype. This chain links TRBV5-5 with TRBJ2-3, with D perhaps TRBD1 (6 bases). The V gene's germline CDR1 is SGHKS and CDR2 YYEKEE (reference sequence). V lost 1 base to trimming and J lost 5 bases, with 14 bases between them. The CDR3 sequence is 15 residues long. The chain's CDR3 is CASSLRPGDVDTQYF. CDR3 nucleotides: TGTGCCAGCAGCTTGCGTCCAGGGGACGTAGATACGCAGTATTTT. The entire variable domain, with the rest obtained from reference TRBV5-5 and TRBJ2-3, is as follows: DAGVTQSPTHLIKTRGQQVTLRCSPISGHKSVSWYQQVLGQGPQFIFQYYEKEERGRGNFPDRFSARQFPNYSSELNVNALLLGDSALYLCASSLRPGDVDTQYFGPGTRLTVL.

The chain has TRBV29-1 and TRBJ2-1; D ambiguous. V was trimmed by 3 bases and J by 12 bases, leaving 21 bases between them. The CDR3 sequence is 14 residues long. CDR1 SQVTM and CDR2 ANQGSEA come from the germline V gene. The chain's CDR3 is CSVEGHSWRTGQFF. CDR3 DNA sequence: TGCAGCGTTGAGGGCCACTCTTGGCGGACCGGGCAGTTCTTC.

This clonotype was detected ten times or more. DNA of the CDR3: TGTGCCAGCAGTTACGCCTCACCCAGGGATGGCTACACCTTC. Its protein is CASSYASPRDGYTF. The chain recombines TRBV6-2 or TRBV6-3 with TRBJ1-2; tentatively, D is TRBD1 (5 bases). CDR3 length: 14 residues. Germline values: CDR1 MNHEY, CDR2 SVGEGT. Trimming stripped 2 bases from V and 6 bases from J, with 13 bases between.

This clonotype appeared many times. This chain joins TRBV27 and TRBJ2-2, with unresolved D. Trimming pared 3 bases from V and 8 bases from J, leaving 7 bases between. The CDR3 loop spans 12 amino acids. Germline values: CDR1 MNHEY, CDR2 SMNVEV (reference sequence). This chain's CDR3 is CASSFGVGELFF. The CDR3, as DNA: TGTGCCAGCAGTTTCGGCGTAGGGGAGCTGTTTTTT.

This clonotype was picked up many times. J is TRBJ1-1 and V is TRBV30; D possibly corresponds to TRBD1 (6 bases). Looked up from germline, CDR1 is GTSNPN and CDR2 is SVGIG (reference sequence). The ends were cut back, 1 base at V and 4 bases at J, with 10 bases in the middle. The length of the CDR3 is 13 residues. In DNA, the CDR3 is TGTGCCTGGAGTGACAGGGATGGCACTGAAGCTTTCTTT. Its protein product is CAWSDRDGTEAFF.

At least ten counts were recorded for this clonotype. V is TRBV10-3 and J is TRBJ2-3, with D maybe TRBD2 (6 bases). V gave up 6 bases and J gave up 5 bases, with 18 bases separating them. The CDR3 runs to 15 residues. Per germline, CDR1 ENHRY and CDR2 SYGVKD. The CDR3, as DNA: TGTGCCATCAGGCGAGGGGAAGGGGAGGTAGATACGCAGTATTTT. Translated: CAIRRGEGEVDTQYF.